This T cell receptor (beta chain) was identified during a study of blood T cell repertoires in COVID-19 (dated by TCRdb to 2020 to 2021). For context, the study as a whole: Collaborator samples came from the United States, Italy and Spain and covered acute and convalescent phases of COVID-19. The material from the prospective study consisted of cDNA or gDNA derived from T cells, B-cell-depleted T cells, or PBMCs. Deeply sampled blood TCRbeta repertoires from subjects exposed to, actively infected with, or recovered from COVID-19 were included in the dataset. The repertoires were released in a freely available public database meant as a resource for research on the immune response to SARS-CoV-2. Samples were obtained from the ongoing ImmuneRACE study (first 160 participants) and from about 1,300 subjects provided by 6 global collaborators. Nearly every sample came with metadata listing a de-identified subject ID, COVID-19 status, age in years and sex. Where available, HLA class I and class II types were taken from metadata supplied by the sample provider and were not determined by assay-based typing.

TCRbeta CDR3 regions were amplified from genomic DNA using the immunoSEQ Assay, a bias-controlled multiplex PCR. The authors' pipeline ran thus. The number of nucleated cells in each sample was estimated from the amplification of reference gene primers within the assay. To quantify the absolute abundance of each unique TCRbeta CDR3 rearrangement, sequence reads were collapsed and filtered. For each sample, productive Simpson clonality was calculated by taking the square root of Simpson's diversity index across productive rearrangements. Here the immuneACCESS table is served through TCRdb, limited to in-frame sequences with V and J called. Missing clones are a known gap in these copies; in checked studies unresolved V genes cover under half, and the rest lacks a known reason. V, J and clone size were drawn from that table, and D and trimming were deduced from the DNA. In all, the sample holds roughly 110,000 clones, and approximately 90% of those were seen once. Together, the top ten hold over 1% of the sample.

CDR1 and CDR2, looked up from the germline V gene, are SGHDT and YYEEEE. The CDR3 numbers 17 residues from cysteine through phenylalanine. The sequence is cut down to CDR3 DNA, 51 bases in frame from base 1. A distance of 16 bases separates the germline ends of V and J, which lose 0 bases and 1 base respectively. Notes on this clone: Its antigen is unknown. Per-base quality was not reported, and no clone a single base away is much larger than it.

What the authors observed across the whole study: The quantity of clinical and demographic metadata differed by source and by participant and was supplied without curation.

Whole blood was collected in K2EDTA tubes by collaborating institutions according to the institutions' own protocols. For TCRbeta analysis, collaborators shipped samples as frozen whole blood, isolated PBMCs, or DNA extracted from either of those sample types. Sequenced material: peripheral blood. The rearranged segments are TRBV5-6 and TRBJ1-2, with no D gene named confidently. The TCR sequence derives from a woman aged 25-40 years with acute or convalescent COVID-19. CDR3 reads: CASSLERSPVGNYGYTF. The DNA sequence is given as TGTGCCAGCAGCTTGGAGCGCTCCCCGGTGGGTAACTATGGCTACACCTTC. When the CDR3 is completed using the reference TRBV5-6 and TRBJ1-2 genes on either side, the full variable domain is DAGVTQSPTHLIKTRGQQVTLRCSPKSGHDTVSWYQQALGQGPQFIFQYYEEEERQRGNFPDRFSGHQFPNYSSELNVNALLLGDSALYLCASSLERSPVGNYGYTFGSGTRLTVV.